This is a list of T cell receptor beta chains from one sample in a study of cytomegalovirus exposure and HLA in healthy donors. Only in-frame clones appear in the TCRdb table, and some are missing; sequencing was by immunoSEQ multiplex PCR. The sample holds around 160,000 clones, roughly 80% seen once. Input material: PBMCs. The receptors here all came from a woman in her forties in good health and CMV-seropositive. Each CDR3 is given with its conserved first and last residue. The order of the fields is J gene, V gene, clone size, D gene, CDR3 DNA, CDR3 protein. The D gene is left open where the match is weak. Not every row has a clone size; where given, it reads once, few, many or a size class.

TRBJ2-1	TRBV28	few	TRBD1	TGTGCCAGCAGTGGACAGGGGGCCCAAGATTACAATGAGCAGTTCTTC	CASSGQGAQDYNEQFF
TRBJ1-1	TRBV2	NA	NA	TGTGCCAGCAGTGAACCACAGAATGGGAACACTGAAGCTTTCTTT	CASSEPQNGNTEAFF
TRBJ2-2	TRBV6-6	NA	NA	TGTGCCAGCAGTTACTCGAAAGCCTGGTCGGGGGAGCTGTTTTTT	CASSYSKAWSGELFF
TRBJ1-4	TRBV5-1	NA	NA	TGCGCCAGCAGCTTGGCAGGCTCAACTAATGAAAAACTGTTTTTT	CASSLAGSTNEKLFF
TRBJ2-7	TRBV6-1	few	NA	TGTGCCAGTCACAGGGGAGGCCCCTACGAGCAGTACTTC	CASHRGGPYEQYF
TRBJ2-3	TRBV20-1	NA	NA	TGCAGTCCTTCCACAGATACGCAGTATTTT	CSPSTDTQYF
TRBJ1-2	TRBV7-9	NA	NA	TGTGCCAGCAGCTTAGGACAGTCTAATGGCTACACCTTC	CASSLGQSNGYTF
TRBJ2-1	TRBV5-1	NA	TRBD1	TGCGCCAGCAGCTTGGGGGGACAGACCCCCAATGAGCAGTTCTTC	CASSLGGQTPNEQFF
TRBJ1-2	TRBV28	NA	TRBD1	TGTGCCAGCAACCGCTCGGACAGGAGTCAGGGCTACACCTTC	CASNRSDRSQGYTF
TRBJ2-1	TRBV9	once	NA	TGTGCCAGCAGCTCCCACTACAATGAGCAGTTCTTC	CASSSHYNEQFF
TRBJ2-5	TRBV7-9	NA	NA	TGTGCCAGCGACGACGGAGGGCTCCAAGAGACCCAGTACTTC	CASDDGGLQETQYF
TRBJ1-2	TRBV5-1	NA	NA	TGCGCCAGCACCTGGAGCTATTCGGCTGGCTACACCTTC	CASTWSYSAGYTF
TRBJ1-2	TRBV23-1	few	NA	TGCGCCAGCGGCGCCAAGGGCAGGGGACCTGGCTACACCTTC	CASGAKGRGPGYTF
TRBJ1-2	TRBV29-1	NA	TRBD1	TGCAGCGTGATACAGGGGACTAACTATGGCTACACCTTC	CSVIQGTNYGYTF
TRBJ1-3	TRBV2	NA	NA	TGTGCCAGCATGGGGGCGGCTGGAAACACCATATATTTT	CASMGAAGNTIYF
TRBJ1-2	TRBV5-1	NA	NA	TGCGCCAGCAGCTTCGGACAGAACTATGGCTACACCTTC	CASSFGQNYGYTF
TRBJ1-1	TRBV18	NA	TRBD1	TGTGCCAGCTCACCCGGGACAGGGGATACTGAAGCTTTCTTT	CASSPGTGDTEAFF
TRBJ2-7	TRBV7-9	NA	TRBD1	TGTGCCAGCAGCACGGGGACAGGGATCACCTACGAGCAGTACTTC	CASSTGTGITYEQYF
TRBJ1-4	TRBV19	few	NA	TGTGCCAGTAGTATAAGAGATCCCGGAGGGGAAAAACTGTTTTTT	CASSIRDPGGEKLFF
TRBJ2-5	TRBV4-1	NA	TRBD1	TGCGCCAGCAGCCAAGATAGGGGGCTAGAGACCCAGTACTTC	CASSQDRGLETQYF
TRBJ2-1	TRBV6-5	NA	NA	TGTGCCAGCACAGGGCTTTACAATGAGCAGTTCTTC	CASTGLYNEQFF
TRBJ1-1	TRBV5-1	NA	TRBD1	TGCGCCAGCAGCCCGCTCCGGGACAGGGACACTGAAGCTTTCTTT	CASSPLRDRDTEAFF
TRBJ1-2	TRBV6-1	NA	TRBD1	TGTGCCAGCAGTACTGGACAGGGGGCGATTAATGGCTACACCTTC	CASSTGQGAINGYTF
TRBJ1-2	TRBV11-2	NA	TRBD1	TGTGCCAGCAGCCGACAGGGGGCTAACTATGGCTACACCTTC	CASSRQGANYGYTF
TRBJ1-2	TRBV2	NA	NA	TGTGCCAGCAGTGAAAACCGCGGGGGAAACCGGGGATATGGCTACACCTTC	CASSENRGGNRGYGYTF
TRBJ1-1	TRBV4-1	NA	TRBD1	TGCGCCAGCAGCCCGCCGGACAGGGTCACCATCGAAGCTTTCTTT	CASSPPDRVTIEAFF
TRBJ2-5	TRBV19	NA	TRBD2	TGTGCCAGTAGTAACCCGAAGAGCGGGGGCTTACCGTACCAAGAGACCCAGTACTTC	CASSNPKSGGLPYQETQYF
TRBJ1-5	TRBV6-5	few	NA	TGTGCCAGCAGTTCCCCGAGCGGGCTAGGTCAGCCCCAGCATTTT	CASSSPSGLGQPQHF
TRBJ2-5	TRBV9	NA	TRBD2	TGTGCCAGCAGCGTAGGGAACAGCGGGGGGGCCGTGGAGACCCAGTACTTC	CASSVGNSGGAVETQYF
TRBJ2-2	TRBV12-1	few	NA	TGTGCCAACGTTAGGGGTGGAGCGGGGGTGAACACCGGGGAGCTGTTTTTT	CANVRGGAGVNTGELFF
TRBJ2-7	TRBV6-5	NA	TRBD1	TGTGCCAGCAGTCACCGGGACAGGGTATACGAGCAGTACTTC	CASSHRDRVYEQYF
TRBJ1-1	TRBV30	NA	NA	TGTGCCTGGAGTCACCCCCGGGACACTGAAGCTTTCTTT	CAWSHPRDTEAFF
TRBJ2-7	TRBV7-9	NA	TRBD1	TGTGCCAGCAGCCGTGGACAGGGCAGCGAGCAGTACTTC	CASSRGQGSEQYF
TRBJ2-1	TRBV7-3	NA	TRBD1	TGTGCCAGCAGCCGGGGACAGGTTACCTACAATGAGCAGTTCTTC	CASSRGQVTYNEQFF
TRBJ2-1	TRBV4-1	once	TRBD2	TGCGCCAGCAGCCAAGATTGGACTAGCGGGGGGAATGAGCAGTTCTTC	CASSQDWTSGGNEQFF
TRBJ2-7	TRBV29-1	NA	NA	TGCAGCGTTGCCAGGCGCCTCTCCTACGAGCAGTACTTC	CSVARRLSYEQYF
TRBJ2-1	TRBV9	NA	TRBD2	TGTGCCAGCAGCGTAGGTAGCGGGGGGGTATACAATGAGCAGTTCTTC	CASSVGSGGVYNEQFF